This T cell receptor beta chain was retrieved from a study of OX40 agonist ivuxolimab in advanced cancers. This clone was seen only once. Exclusion of a patient followed from autoimmune disease history or systemic immunosuppression. Libraries were prepared by immunoSEQ multiplex PCR; TCRdb keeps only in-frame clonotypes and omits some of them. This sample carries roughly 42,000 clones, roughly nine tenths of them seen once, and the ten largest clones take roughly 30%. Trimming cost V 5 bases and J 3 bases, with 16 bases left between them. Germline CDR1 GTSNPN, CDR2 SVGIG (reference sequence). This CDR3 spans 14 amino acids.

This specimen consisted of CD4+ or CD8+ T cells sorted from blood, obtained in a trial of the OX40 agonist ivuxolimab. V gene TRBV30 combines with J gene TRBJ1-2, with D possibly TRBD1 on 5 matching bases. This receptor was identified in an adult with an advanced solid tumor such as melanoma, head and neck, liver or kidney cancer. The CDR3 here is CAWAAGGVYYGYTF. The DNA for the CDR3 is TGTGCCTGGGCCGCCGGAGGGGTGTACTATGGCTACACCTTC.